The sequence of this TCR beta chain was determined in a study of beta chain features in type 1 diabetes. This CDR3 contains 16 residues. Per germline, CDR1 SGDLS and CDR2 YYNGEE. V was clipped by 7 bases and J by 5 bases; unmatched bases: 10. Every isolated RNA sample was fully reverse transcribed, so sequencing captured expressed TCRB transcripts. Method: immunoSEQ multiplex PCR; TCRdb's copy keeps in-frame clones and lacks some. The sample lists around 40,000 clones; around 52% were seen once. This chain links TRBV9 with TRBJ2-2; 11 bases are a match to TRBD2. The receptor was derived from a woman aged 18-29 years in good health. What was sequenced was Tregs from blood. CDR3 in DNA: TGTGCCAGCGGTCCCCTAGCGGGAGGTTGGACCGGGGAGCTGTTTTTT. Translation gives CASGPLAGGWTGELFF.